The source of this T cell receptor beta chain is a study of control samples from healthy donors and cancer patients. V lost 2 bases and J 8 bases, leaving 12 bases between the germline ends. Germline CDR1 reads SGHTA; CDR2 reads FQGTGA. The CDR3 consists of 14 residues. Using immunoSEQ multiplex PCR, the repertoire was profiled, and TCRdb retains in-frame clones only, with some absent. The sample comprises about 120,000 clones, roughly 89% of which are singletons, and 9.5% to 13% rests with the top ten. The TCR sequence derives from a man aged 30-40 years in good health. Material: blood. The genes are TRBV7-3 and TRBJ2-2, with D unresolved. The CDR3 DNA reads TGTGCCAGCAGCTTAGCCGCTGGGGTAGGGGAGCTGTTTTTT. It codes for CASSLAAGVGELFF.